This is a list of T cell receptor beta chains from one sample in a study of molecular identifiers for immune sequencing clone quantification. TCRdb processed the PCR reads anew with MiXCR; each CDR3 protein has one entry. Here the sample spans about 320,000 distinct CDR3 sequences, 24% being singletons. Sequenced: naive CD8+ T cells from blood, with Jurkat cell RNA spiked in. These receptors were obtained from a human donor in good health. Some libraries in this study had Jurkat cell RNA spiked in. Both conserved end residues are part of each CDR3. A D gene is named only where the DNA matches it firmly. The size of a clone is reported for some rows only, either as once, few or many, or as a class for expanded clones.

J,size,V,D,CDR3,DNA
TRBJ2-1,-,TRBV11-3,TRBD1,CASSSGQGAHNEQFF,TGTGCCAGCAGCTCGGGACAGGGGGCCCACAATGAGCAGTTCTTC
TRBJ1-2,-,TRBV3-1,-,CASSQENRVNYGYTF,TGTGCCAGCAGCCAAGAGAACAGGGTAAACTATGGCTACACCTTC
TRBJ1-1,many,TRBV6-5,-,CASSYSGSGPTEAFF,TGTGCCAGCAGTTACTCCGGTTCCGGTCCCACTGAAGCTTTCTTT
TRBJ1-2,-,TRBV30,-,CAWNPIYTMGYTF,TGTGCCTGGAACCCCATATATACCATGGGCTACACCTTC
TRBJ1-2,-,TRBV4-3,-,CASSQDRTTYGYTF,TGCGCCAGCAGCCAAGATCGGACAACCTATGGCTACACCTTC
TRBJ1-1,many,TRBV12-3/TRBV12-4,-,CASSFARTANTEAFF,TGTGCCAGCAGTTTTGCTCGGACAGCGAACACTGAAGCTTTCTTT
TRBJ2-7,many,TRBV10-2,-,CASRGLRSYEQYF,TGCGCCAGCAGGGGACTTCGCTCCTACGAGCAGTACTTC
TRBJ1-1,-,TRBV12-3/TRBV12-4,-,CASRPLLGMNTEAFF,TGTGCCAGCAGACCTCTCCTTGGGATGAACACTGAAGCTTTCTTT
TRBJ2-5,-,TRBV12-3/TRBV12-4,TRBD1,CASSPDRARGQETQYF,TGTGCCAGCAGCCCAGACAGGGCTAGGGGCCAAGAGACCCAGTACTTC
TRBJ1-1,many,TRBV13,-,CASSITEEAFF,TGTGCCAGCAGCATAACAGAGGAAGCTTTCTTT
TRBJ2-3,few,TRBV20-1,TRBD2,CSARTDGAGSTDTQYF,TGCAGTGCTAGAACCGACGGAGCGGGGTCCACAGATACGCAGTATTTT
TRBJ2-3,few,TRBV12-3/TRBV12-4,TRBD2,CASREIAGESTDTQYF,TGTGCCAGCAGGGAGATAGCGGGGGAGAGCACAGATACGCAGTATTTT
TRBJ2-1,-,TRBV27,-,CASSPTILPYNEQFF,TGTGCCAGCAGCCCGACGATATTGCCCTACAATGAGCAGTTCTTC
TRBJ2-4,many,TRBV27,TRBD1,CASSLVGTAQNIQYF,TGTGCCAGCAGTTTAGTCGGGACAGCCCAAAACATTCAGTACTTC
TRBJ1-1,-,TRBV27,-,CASSQLTLNTEAFF,TGTGCCAGCAGTCAACTAACCCTGAACACTGAAGCTTTCTTT
TRBJ1-5,-,TRBV6-4,-,CASSDTSRAEDNQPQHF,TGTGCCAGCAGTGACACGAGCAGGGCGGAGGATAATCAGCCCCAGCATTTT
TRBJ2-5,-,TRBV20-1,TRBD2,CSASPTSGGGPQYF,TGCAGTGCTTCCCCGACTAGCGGGGGGGGGCCCCAGTACTTC
TRBJ1-6,few,TRBV28,TRBD1,CASSFGQGNNSPLHF,TGTGCCAGCAGTTTTGGACAGGGAAATAATTCACCCCTCCACTTT
TRBJ2-1,-,TRBV7-8,TRBD1,CASSSTPGQGVSNEQFF,TGTGCCAGCAGCAGTACGCCGGGACAGGGTGTTTCCAATGAGCAGTTCTTC
TRBJ1-5,many,TRBV15,-,CATSRAGQTNQPQHF,TGTGCCACCAGCAGAGCGGGACAAACAAATCAGCCCCAGCATTTT
TRBJ2-4,few,TRBV21-1,-,CASTTPGPSRAKNIQYF,TGTGCCAGCACAACACCTGGACCCAGCCGGGCCAAAAACATTCAGTACTTC
TRBJ1-5,-,TRBV19,-,CASSIIRGLRNQPQHF,TGTGCCAGTAGTATTATTCGAGGGTTGCGCAATCAGCCCCAGCATTTT
TRBJ1-1,-,TRBV29-1,-,CSVVGGGSEAFF,TGCAGCGTTGTTGGGGGGGGCTCTGAAGCTTTCTTT
TRBJ2-5,-,TRBV30,TRBD1,CAWSALGQGVGQETQYF,TGTGCCTGGAGCGCACTGGGGCAGGGGGTAGGCCAAGAGACCCAGTACTTC
TRBJ2-5,-,TRBV7-9,TRBD1,CANSTPRAVTGLQETQYF,TGTGCCAACAGCACCCCTCGAGCCGTGACAGGGCTACAAGAGACCCAGTACTTC
TRBJ2-5,few,TRBV10-2,-,CASSESPSDQETQYF,TGCGCCAGCAGTGAGTCACCTAGCGACCAAGAGACCCAGTACTTC
TRBJ2-1,many,TRBV12-3/TRBV12-4,TRBD1,CASSSTSTGGLGNEQFF,TGTGCCAGCAGTTCGACCTCGACAGGGGGCTTGGGGAATGAGCAGTTCTTC
TRBJ1-1,once,TRBV7-6,-,CASSLGGTGAFF,TGTGCCAGCAGCTTAGGAGGCACTGGAGCTTTCTTT
TRBJ1-5,-,TRBV6-2/TRBV6-3,-,CASSYFRAEGLGNQPQHF,TGTGCCAGCAGTTACTTCAGGGCTGAGGGGTTGGGAAATCAGCCCCAGCATTTT
TRBJ1-5,few,TRBV27,-,CASRLNTGNQPQHF,TGTGCCAGCAGACTAAACACAGGCAATCAGCCCCAGCATTTT
TRBJ1-2,-,TRBV6-1,TRBD1,CASSEDGQGFYGYTF,TGTGCCAGCAGTGAAGATGGACAGGGGTTCTATGGCTACACCTTC
TRBJ2-1,many,TRBV6-5,TRBD1,CASRRTGGNEQFF,TGTGCCAGCAGGAGGACAGGGGGGAATGAGCAGTTCTTC
TRBJ2-3,few,TRBV7-2,TRBD2,CASSLVAGGSRSDTQYF,TGTGCCAGCAGCTTAGTTGCGGGGGGGTCGCGGTCAGATACGCAGTATTTT
TRBJ2-3,many,TRBV5-1,TRBD2,CASSYSGETTASPSTDTQYF,TGCGCCAGCAGCTATAGCGGGGAAACAACAGCATCGCCTAGCACAGATACGCAGTATTTT
TRBJ1-5,many,TRBV6-2/TRBV6-3,TRBD1,CASGNPGGGQPQHF,TGTGCCAGCGGCAACCCCGGAGGGGGCCAGCCCCAGCATTTT
TRBJ1-5,many,TRBV28,-,CASSDDDQPQHF,TGTGCCAGCAGTGACGACGATCAGCCCCAGCATTTT
TRBJ2-7,-,TRBV20-1,-,CSARDSTGIITYEQYF,TGCAGTGCTAGAGATTCTACAGGGATAATAACCTACGAGCAGTACTTC
TRBJ2-3,many,TRBV28,-,CASSFRLTDTQYF,TGTGCCAGCAGTTTTCGCCTCACAGATACGCAGTATTTT
TRBJ2-3,few,TRBV6-6,TRBD2,CASTNSLAASTDTQYF,TGTGCCAGCACCAACTCGCTAGCGGCAAGCACAGATACGCAGTATTTT
TRBJ2-1,-,TRBV7-8,TRBD1,CASSSGQGDYNEQFF,TGTGCCAGCAGCTCAGGACAGGGAGACTACAATGAGCAGTTCTTC
TRBJ2-1,-,TRBV20-1,TRBD2,CSASRRGLVGEQFF,TGCAGTGCTAGTAGGCGGGGGTTGGTAGGTGAGCAGTTCTTC
TRBJ2-5,few,TRBV7-9,TRBD1,CASSYGTGARETQYF,TGTGCCAGCAGCTATGGGACAGGAGCTAGAGAGACCCAGTACTTC
TRBJ1-1,-,TRBV7-9,-,CASGLGQGINTEAFF,TGTGCCAGCGGCTTAGGCCAGGGGATTAACACTGAAGCTTTCTTT
TRBJ1-5,few,TRBV27,-,CASSLQGYSNQPQHF,TGTGCCAGCAGTTTACAAGGGTATAGCAATCAGCCCCAGCATTTT
TRBJ2-1,-,TRBV7-6,TRBD1,CASSLRTGAEQFF,TGTGCCAGCAGCCTCCGGACAGGGGCCGAGCAGTTCTTC
TRBJ1-1,few,TRBV19,-,CASIPGASNTEAFF,TGTGCCAGTATCCCAGGGGCCTCGAACACTGAAGCTTTCTTT
TRBJ2-3,-,TRBV6-2/TRBV6-3,-,CASSYSSPSDTQYF,TGTGCCAGCAGTTACAGTTCTCCCTCAGATACGCAGTATTTT
TRBJ2-3,many,TRBV27,-,CATLQTSLAQYF,TGTGCCACCTTACAAACTAGTCTGGCGCAGTATTTT
TRBJ1-2,-,TRBV6-6,TRBD1,CASSYSDRDYGYTF,TGTGCCAGCAGTTACTCGGACAGGGACTATGGCTACACCTTC
TRBJ2-7,many,TRBV6-1,-,CASSELDAYEQYF,TGTGCCAGCAGTGAGTTGGACGCCTACGAGCAGTACTTC